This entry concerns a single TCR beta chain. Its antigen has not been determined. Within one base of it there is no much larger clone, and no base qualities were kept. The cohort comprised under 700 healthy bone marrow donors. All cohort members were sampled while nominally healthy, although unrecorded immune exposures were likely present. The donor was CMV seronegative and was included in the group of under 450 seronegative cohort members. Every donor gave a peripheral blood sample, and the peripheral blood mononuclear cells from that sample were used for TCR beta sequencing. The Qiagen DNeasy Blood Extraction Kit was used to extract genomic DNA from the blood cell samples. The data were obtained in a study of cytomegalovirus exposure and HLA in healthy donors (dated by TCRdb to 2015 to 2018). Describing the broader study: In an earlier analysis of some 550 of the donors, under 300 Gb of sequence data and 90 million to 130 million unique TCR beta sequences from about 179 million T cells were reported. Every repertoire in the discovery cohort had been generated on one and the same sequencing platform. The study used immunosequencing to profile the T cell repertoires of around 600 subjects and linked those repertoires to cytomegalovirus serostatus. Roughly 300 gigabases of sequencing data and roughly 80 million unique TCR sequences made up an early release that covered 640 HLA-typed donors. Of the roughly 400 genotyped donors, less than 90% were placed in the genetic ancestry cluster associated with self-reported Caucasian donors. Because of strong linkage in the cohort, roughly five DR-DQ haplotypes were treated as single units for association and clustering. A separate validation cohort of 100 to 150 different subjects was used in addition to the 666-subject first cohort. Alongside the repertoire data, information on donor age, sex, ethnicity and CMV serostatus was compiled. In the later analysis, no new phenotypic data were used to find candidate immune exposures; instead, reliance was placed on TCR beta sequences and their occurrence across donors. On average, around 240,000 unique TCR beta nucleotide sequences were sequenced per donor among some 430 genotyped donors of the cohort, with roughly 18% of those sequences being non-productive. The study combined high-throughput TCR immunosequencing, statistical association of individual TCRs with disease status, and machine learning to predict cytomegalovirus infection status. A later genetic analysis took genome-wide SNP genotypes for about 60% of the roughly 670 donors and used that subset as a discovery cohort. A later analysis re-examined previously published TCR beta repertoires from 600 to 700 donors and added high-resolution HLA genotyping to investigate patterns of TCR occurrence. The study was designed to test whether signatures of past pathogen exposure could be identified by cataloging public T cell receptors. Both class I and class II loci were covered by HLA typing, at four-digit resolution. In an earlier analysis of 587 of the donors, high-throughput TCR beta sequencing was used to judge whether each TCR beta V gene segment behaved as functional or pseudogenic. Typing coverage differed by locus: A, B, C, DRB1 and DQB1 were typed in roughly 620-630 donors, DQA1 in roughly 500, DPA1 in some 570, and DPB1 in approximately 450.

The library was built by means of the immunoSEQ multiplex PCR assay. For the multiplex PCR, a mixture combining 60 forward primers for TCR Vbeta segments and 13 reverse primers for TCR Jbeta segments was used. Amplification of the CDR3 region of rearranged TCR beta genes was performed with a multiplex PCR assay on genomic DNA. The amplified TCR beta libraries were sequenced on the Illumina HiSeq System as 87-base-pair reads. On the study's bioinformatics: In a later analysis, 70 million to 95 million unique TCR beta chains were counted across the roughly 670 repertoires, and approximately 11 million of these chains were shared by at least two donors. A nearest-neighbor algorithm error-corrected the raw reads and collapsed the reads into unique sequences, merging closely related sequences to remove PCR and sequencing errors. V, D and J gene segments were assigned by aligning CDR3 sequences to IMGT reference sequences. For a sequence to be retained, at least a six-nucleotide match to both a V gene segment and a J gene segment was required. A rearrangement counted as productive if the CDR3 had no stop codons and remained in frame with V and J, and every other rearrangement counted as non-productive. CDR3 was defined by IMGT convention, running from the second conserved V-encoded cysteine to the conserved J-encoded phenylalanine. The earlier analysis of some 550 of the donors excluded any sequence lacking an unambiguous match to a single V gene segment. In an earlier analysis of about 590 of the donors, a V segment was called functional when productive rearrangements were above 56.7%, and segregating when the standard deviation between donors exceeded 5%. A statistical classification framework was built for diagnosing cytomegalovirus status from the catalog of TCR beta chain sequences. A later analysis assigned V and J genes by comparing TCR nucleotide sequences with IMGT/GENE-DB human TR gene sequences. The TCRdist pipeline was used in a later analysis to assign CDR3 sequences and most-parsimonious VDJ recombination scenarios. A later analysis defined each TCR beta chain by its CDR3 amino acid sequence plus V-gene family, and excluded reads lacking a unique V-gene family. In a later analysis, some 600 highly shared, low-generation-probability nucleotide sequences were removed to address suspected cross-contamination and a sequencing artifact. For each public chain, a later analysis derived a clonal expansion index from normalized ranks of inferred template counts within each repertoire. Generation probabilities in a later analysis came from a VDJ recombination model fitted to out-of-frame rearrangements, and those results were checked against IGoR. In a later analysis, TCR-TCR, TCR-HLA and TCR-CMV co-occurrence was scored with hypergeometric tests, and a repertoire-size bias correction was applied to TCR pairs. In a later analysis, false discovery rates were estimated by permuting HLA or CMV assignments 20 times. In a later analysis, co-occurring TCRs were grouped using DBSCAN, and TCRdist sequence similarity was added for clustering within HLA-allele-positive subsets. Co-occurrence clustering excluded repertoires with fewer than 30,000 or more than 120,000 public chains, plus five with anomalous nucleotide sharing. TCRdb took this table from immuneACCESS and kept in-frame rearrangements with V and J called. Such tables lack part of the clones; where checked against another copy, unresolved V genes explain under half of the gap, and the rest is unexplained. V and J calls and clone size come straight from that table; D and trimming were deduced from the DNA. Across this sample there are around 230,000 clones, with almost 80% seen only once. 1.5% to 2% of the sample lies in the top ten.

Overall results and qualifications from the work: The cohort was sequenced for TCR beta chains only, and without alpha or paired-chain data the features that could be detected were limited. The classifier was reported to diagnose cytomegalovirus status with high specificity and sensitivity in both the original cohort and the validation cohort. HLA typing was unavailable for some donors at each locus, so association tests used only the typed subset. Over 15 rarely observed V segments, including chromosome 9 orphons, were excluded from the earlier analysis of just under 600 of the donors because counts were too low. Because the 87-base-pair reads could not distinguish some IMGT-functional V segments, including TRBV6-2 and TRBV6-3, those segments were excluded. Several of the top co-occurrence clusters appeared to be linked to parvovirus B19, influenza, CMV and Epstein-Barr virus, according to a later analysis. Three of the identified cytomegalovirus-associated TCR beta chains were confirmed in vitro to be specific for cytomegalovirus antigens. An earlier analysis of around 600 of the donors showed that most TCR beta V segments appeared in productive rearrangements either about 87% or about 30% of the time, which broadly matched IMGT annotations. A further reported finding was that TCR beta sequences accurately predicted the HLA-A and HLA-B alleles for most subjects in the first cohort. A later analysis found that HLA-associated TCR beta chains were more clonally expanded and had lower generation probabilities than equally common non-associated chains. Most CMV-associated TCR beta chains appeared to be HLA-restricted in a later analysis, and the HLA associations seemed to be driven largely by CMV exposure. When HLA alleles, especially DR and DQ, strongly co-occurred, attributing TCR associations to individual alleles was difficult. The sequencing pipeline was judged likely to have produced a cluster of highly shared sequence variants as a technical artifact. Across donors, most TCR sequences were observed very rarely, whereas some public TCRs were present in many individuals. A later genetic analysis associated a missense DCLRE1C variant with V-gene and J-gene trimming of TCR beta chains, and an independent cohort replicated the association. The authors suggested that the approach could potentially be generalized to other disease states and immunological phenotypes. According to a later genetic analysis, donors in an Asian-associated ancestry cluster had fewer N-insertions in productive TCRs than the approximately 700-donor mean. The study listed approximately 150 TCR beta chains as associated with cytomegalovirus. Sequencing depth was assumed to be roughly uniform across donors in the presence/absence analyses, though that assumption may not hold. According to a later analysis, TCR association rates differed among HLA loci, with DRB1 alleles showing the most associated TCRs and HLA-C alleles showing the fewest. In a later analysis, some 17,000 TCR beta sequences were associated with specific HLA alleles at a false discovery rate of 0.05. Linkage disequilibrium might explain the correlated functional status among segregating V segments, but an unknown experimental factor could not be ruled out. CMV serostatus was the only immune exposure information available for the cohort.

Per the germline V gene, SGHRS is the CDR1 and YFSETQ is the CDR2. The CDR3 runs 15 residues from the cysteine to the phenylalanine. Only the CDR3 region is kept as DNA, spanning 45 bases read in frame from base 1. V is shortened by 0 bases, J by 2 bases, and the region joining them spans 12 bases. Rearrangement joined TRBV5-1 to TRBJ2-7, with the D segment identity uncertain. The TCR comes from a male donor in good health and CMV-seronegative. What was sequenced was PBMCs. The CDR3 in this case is CASSLVGTDPYEQYF. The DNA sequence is TGCGCCAGCAGCTTGGTAGGCACAGATCCCTACGAGCAGTACTTC. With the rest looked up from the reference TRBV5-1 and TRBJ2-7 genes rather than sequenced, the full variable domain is KAGVTQTPRYLIKTRGQQVTLSCSPISGHRSVSWYQQTPGQGLQFLFEYFSETQRNKGNFPGRFSGRQFSNSRSEMNVSTLELGDSALYLCASSLVGTDPYEQYFGPGTRLTVT.